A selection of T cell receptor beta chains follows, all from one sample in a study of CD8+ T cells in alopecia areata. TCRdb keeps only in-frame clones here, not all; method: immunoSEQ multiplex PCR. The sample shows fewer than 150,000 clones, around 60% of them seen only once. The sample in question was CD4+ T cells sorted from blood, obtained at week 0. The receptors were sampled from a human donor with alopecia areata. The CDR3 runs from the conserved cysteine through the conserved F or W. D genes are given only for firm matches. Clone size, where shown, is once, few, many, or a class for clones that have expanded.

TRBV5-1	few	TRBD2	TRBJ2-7	CASSSPGLAGLSVYEQYF	TGCGCCAGCAGCTCTCCGGGACTAGCGGGATTGAGCGTCTACGAGCAGTACTTC
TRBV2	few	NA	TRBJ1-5	CASSFGTHSNQPQHF	TGTGCCAGCAGTTTCGGGACACACAGCAATCAGCCCCAGCATTTT
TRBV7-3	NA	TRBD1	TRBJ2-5	CASSPTGVLMETQYF	TGTGCCAGCAGCCCGACAGGGGTTTTGATGGAGACCCAGTACTTC
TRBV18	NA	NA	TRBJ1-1	CASSLDHGDEAFF	TGTGCCAGCTCACTGGACCATGGGGATGAAGCTTTCTTT
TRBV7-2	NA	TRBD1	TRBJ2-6	CASSPTGSGANVLTF	TGTGCCAGCAGCCCGACAGGGTCTGGGGCCAACGTCCTGACTTTC
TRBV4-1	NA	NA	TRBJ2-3	CASSQGRAGDRASQYF	TGCGCCAGCAGCCAAGGTCGAGCGGGGGACAGGGCGTCGCAGTATTTT
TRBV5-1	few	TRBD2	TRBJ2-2	CASSLLGLADTGELFF	TGCGCCAGCAGCTTGTTGGGCCTAGCGGACACCGGGGAGCTGTTTTTT
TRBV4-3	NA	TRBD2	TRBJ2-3	CASSQEAAGNGDTQYF	TGCGCCAGCAGCCAAGAAGCAGCGGGGAATGGCGATACGCAGTATTTT
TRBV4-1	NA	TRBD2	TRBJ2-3	CASSHLGLAVRDTQYF	TGCGCCAGCAGCCATCTTGGACTAGCGGTCCGTGATACGCAGTATTTT
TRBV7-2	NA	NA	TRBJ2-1	CASSLQRAGTNEQFF	TGTGCCAGCAGCTTACAGCGGGCTGGTACAAATGAGCAGTTCTTC
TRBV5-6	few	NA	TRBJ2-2	CASSGQLVTGELFF	TGTGCCAGCAGTGGACAGCTAGTCACCGGGGAGCTGTTTTTT
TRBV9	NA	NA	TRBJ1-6	CASSVAEAYNSPLHF	TGTGCCAGCAGCGTAGCAGAAGCCTATAATTCACCCCTCCACTTT
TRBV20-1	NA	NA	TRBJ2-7	CSASPDYEQYF	TGCAGTGCTAGCCCGGACTACGAGCAGTACTTC
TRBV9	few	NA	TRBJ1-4	CASSLRGGTGKLFF	TGTGCCAGCAGCTTACGTGGGGGAACCGGAAAACTGTTTTTT
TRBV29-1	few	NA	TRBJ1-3	CSVEGRFSGNTIYF	TGCAGCGTCGAGGGACGGTTCTCTGGAAACACCATATATTTT
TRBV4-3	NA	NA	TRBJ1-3	CASSQDASGNTIYF	TGCGCCAGCAGCCAAGACGCCTCTGGAAACACCATATATTTT
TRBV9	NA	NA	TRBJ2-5	CASSVRGQQETQYF	TGTGCCAGCAGCGTCCGGGGCCAGCAAGAGACCCAGTACTTC
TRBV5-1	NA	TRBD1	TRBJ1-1	CASSRTGGDTEAFF	TGCGCCAGCAGCAGGACAGGGGGGGACACTGAAGCTTTCTTT
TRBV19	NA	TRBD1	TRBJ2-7	CASSPRDREYEQYF	TGTGCCAGTAGTCCCCGGGACAGGGAATACGAGCAGTACTTC
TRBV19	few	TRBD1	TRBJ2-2	CASSRQGTGELFF	TGTGCCAGTAGCCGACAGGGGACCGGGGAGCTGTTTTTT
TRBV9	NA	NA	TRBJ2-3	CASSPRWGEDTQYF	TGTGCCAGCAGCCCCCGGTGGGGAGAAGATACGCAGTATTTT
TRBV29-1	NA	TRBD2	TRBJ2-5	CSVGLAGGVTQYF	TGCAGCGTCGGACTAGCGGGGGGTGTGACCCAGTACTTC
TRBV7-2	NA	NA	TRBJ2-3	CASSPWTADTQYF	TGTGCCAGCAGCCCCTGGACTGCAGATACGCAGTATTTT
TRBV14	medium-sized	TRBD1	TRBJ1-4	CASSPPGTGTEKLFF	TGTGCCAGCAGCCCCCCCGGGACAGGGACCGAAAAACTGTTTTTT
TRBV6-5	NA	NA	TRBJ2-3	CASSGLRPRTDTQYF	TGTGCCAGCAGCGGTCTGCGGCCTAGAACAGATACGCAGTATTTT
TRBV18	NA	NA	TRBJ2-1	CASSRRDLSTSYNEQFF	TGTGCCAGCTCAAGGAGGGACCTATCCACCTCCTACAATGAGCAGTTCTTC
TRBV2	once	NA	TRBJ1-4	CASIRQANEKLFF	TGTGCCAGCATACGGCAGGCTAATGAAAAACTGTTTTTT
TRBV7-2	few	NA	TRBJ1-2	CASSLRDPAGGYTF	TGTGCCAGCAGCTTACGAGACCCAGCAGGAGGCTACACCTTC
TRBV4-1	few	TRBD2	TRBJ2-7	CASSQVFPGTSAYEQYF	TGCGCCAGCAGCCAAGTCTTTCCCGGGACTAGCGCTTACGAGCAGTACTTC
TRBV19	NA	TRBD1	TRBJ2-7	CASSNGQGNYYEQYF	TGTGCCAGTAGTAACGGACAGGGTAACTACTACGAGCAGTACTTC
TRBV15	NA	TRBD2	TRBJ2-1	CATSSRDGTRYFNNEQFF	TGTGCCACCAGCAGCCGCGACGGGACTAGATATTTCAACAATGAGCAGTTCTTC
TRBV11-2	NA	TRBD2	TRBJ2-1	CASSRGRDQFVF	TGTGCCAGCAGTCGCGGGAGGGACCAGTTTGTCTTC
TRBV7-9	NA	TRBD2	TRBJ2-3	CASSSQPGLALKHTDTQYF	TGTGCCAGCAGCTCGCAGCCGGGACTAGCGTTAAAACACACAGATACGCAGTATTTT
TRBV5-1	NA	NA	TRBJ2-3	CASSFSGGGTDTQYF	TGCGCCAGCAGCTTTAGCGGAGGAGGCACAGATACGCAGTATTTT
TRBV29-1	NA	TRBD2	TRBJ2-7	CSVERTSGGGGEQYF	TGCAGCGTTGAACGGACTAGCGGGGGGGGCGGCGAGCAGTACTTC
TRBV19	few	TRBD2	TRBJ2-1	CASSIVLAGGNEQFF	TGTGCCAGTAGTATTGTCCTAGCGGGAGGTAATGAGCAGTTCTTC
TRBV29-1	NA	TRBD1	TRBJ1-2	CSVAWLGQLNGYTF	TGCAGCGTTGCATGGTTGGGACAGCTTAATGGCTACACCTTC
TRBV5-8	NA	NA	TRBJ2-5	CASSLELPNQETQYF	TGTGCCAGCAGCTTGGAACTACCAAATCAAGAGACCCAGTACTTC